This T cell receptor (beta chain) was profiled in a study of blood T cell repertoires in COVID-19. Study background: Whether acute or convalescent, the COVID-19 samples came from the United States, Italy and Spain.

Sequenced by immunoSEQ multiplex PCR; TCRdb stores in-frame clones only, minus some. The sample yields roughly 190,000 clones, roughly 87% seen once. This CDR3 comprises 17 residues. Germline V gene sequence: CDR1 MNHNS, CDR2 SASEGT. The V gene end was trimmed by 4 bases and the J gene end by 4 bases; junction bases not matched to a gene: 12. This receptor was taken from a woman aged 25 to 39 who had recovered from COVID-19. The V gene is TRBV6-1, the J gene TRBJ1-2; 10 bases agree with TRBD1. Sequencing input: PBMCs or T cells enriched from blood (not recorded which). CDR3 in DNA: TGTGCCAGCAGTGGCCGGGACAGGGGTTTTTCCTTCTATGGCTACACCTTC. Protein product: CASSGRDRGFSFYGYTF.